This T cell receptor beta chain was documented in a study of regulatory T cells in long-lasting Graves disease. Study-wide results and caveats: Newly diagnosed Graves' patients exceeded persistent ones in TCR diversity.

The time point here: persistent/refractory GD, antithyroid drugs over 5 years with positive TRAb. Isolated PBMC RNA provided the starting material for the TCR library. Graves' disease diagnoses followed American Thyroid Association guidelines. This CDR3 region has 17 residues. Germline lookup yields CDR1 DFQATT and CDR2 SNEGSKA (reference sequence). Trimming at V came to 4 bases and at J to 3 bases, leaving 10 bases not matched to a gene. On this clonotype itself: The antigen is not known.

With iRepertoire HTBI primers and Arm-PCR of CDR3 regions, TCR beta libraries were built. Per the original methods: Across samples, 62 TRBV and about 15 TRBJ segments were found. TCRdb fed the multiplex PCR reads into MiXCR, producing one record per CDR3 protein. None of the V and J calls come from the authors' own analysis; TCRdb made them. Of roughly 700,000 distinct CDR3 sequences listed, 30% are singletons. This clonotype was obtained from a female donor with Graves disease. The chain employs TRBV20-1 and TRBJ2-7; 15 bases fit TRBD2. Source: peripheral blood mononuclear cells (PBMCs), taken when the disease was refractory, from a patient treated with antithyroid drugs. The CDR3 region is CSAKEWTSGRGSYEQYF. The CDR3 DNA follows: TGCAGTGCTAAGGAGTGGACTAGCGGGAGGGGGAGCTACGAGCAGTACTTC.